Presented here are 5 T cell receptor beta chains from one specimen sequenced in a study of T cell responses to AZD1222 COVID-19 vaccine (dated by TCRdb to the early 2020s). The sample's time point label is to be understood as: about 28 days (+/-7) after the second vaccine dose. Libraries were built with the immunoSEQ multiplex PCR assay. Entries here come from immuneACCESS through TCRdb and include only in-frame sequences with V and J called. Some clones fail to appear in such tables; in the studies checked, an unresolved V gene covers under half of the shortfall, and the cause of the remainder is unknown. This sample holds some 150,000 clones; around nine tenths were observed only once. Clones ranked in the top ten supply approximately 1.5% of the sample. Sample: peripheral blood, taken 28 days after the second AZD1222 dose. The receptors stem from an adult who received the AZD1222 COVID-19 vaccine.

The chain is built from TRBV2 and TRBJ1-3; 8 nucleotides line up with TRBD1. This CDR3 spans 14 amino acids. Germline assignment: CDR1 SNHLY and CDR2 FYNNEI. J gave up 2 bases and V 7 bases, and 4 bases lay outside the gene matches. The CDR3 loop reads CASKPGGTGNTIYF. The CDR3 DNA is TGTGCCAGCAAACCAGGGGGCACTGGAAACACCATATATTTT.

The CDR3 protein is CASTYGVSYYGYTF. CDR3 bases: TGTGCCAGTACCTATGGGGTGTCCTACTATGGCTACACCTTC. The rearrangement links TRBV19 to TRBJ1-2; D is undetermined. Germline V gene data show CDR1 as LNHDA and CDR2 as SQIVND (reference sequence). V was trimmed by 7 bases and J by 3 bases, leaving 15 bases between them. The CDR3 is made up of 14 amino acids.

The V gene is TRBV2, the J gene TRBJ2-1; the D call may be TRBD1 or TRBD2 (5 bases each). Germline V CDR1 and CDR2: SNHLY, FYNNEI. The CDR3 runs to 15 residues. V was pared by 1 base and J by 7 bases, with 14 bases between. The CDR3 DNA sequence: TGTGCCAGCAGTGAAGGGCCCGGGACCCCTAATGAGCAGTTCTTC. Translated: CASSEGPGTPNEQFF. Complete variable domain (other parts from reference TRBV2 and TRBJ2-1): EPEVTQTPSHQVTQMGQEVILRCVPISNHLYFYWYRQILGQKVEFLVSFYNNEISEKSEIFDDQFSVERPDGSNFTLKIRSTKLEDSAMYFCASSEGPGTPNEQFFGPGTRLTVL.

This chain joins TRBV9 and TRBJ2-5; D is perhaps TRBD1 (6 bases). Trimming shortened V by 3 bases and J by 4 bases, and 13 bases separated the two germline ends. The CDR3 covers 14 residues. Germline CDR1 is SGDLS and CDR2 is YYNGEE. CDR3 residues: CASSATGKTETQYF. The CDR3 DNA reads as TGTGCCAGCAGCGCCACAGGGAAGACAGAGACCCAGTACTTC.

This clone was seen only a few times. V gene TRBV5-1 combines with J gene TRBJ2-1, with D maybe TRBD2 (6 bases). Germline assignment: CDR1 SGHRS and CDR2 YFSETQ. The V end was cut by 3 bases, the J end by 5 bases, with 18 bases between. CDR3 length: 16 amino acids. The CDR3 spells CASSWDRERLNNEQFF. CDR3 coding DNA: TGCGCCAGCAGCTGGGACCGGGAGCGCCTAAACAATGAGCAGTTCTTC.